The 7 T cell receptor beta chains reported below all come from one sample, sequenced in a study of blood T cell repertoires in COVID-19. Clones were read by immunoSEQ multiplex PCR, and TCRdb kept only the in-frame ones, dropping some. The sample yields about 130,000 clones, 75% to 90% seen once. The sequenced material came from PBMCs or T cells enriched from blood (not recorded which). The receptor set was obtained from a man aged 25 to 45 who had recovered from COVID-19.

The chain uses TRBV24-1 and TRBJ2-1, with 14 nucleotides matching TRBD2. Germline trimming cut 4 bases from V and 6 bases from J; bases unmatched to any gene: 4. The germline V gene has CDR1 KGHDR and CDR2 SFDVKD. The CDR3 spans 16 residues. The CDR3 nucleotides read TGTGCCACCAGTGAGGGGGGGACTAGCGGGAGCAATGAGCAGTTCTTC. Protein product: CATSEGGTSGSNEQFF.

This chain links TRBV6-6 with TRBJ2-6, with 7 bases identical to TRBD2. CDR1 is MNHNY and CDR2 is SVGAGI in the germline V gene (reference sequence). The CDR3 extends over 21 amino acids. With V trimmed by 5 bases and J by 0 bases, 19 bases remained unmatched. CDR3 nucleotides: TGTGCCAGCAGTCTATATTGGGAGGGACGTCCCATTCTCTCTGGGGCCAACGTCCTGACTTTC. It specifies CASSLYWEGRPILSGANVLTF.

This sequence joins TRBV9 and TRBJ2-1, with 10 positions matching TRBD2. CDR1 SGDLS and CDR2 YYNGEE come from the germline V gene. This CDR3 contains 17 residues. With 4 bases clipped from V and 6 bases from J, the junction kept 13 bases outside the gene matches. The CDR3: CASSPQGGLAGVNEQFF. DNA for the CDR3: TGTGCCAGCAGCCCCCAGGGCGGGCTAGCGGGAGTCAATGAGCAGTTCTTC.

CDR3 sequence: CASSLGQGYQETQYF. In DNA, the CDR3 is TGTGCCAGCAGCCTGGGACAGGGGTACCAAGAGACCCAGTACTTC. The rearrangement joins TRBV3-1 (or the pseudogene TRBV3-2) to TRBJ2-5; 10 nucleotides agree with TRBD1. With V trimmed by 4 bases and J by 0 bases, 2 bases remained unmatched. CDR1 LGHDT and CDR2 YNNKEL come from the germline V gene (reference sequence). This CDR3 has 15 residues.

The rearrangement uses TRBV5-1 and TRBJ2-1; perhaps TRBD1 as D (7 bases). V was cut by 4 bases and J by 4 bases, with 21 bases left in between. Germline V lookup: CDR1 SGHRS, CDR2 YFSETQ. The length of the CDR3 is 17 residues. The CDR3 nucleotides read TGCGCCAGCAGCATGTCGGGCGGGACAGACCCTTACAATGAGCAGTTCTTC. Protein sequence: CASSMSGGTDPYNEQFF.

The chain joins TRBV10-3 to TRBJ1-2; D unresolved. V lost 0 bases and J 7 bases, leaving 12 bases between the germline ends. The CDR3 contains 14 residues. CDR1 is ENHRY and CDR2 is SYGVKD in the germline V gene. CDR3 nucleotides: TGTGCCATCAGTGAGTCAGCGGGGTCCGGTGGCTACACCTTC. Translating it yields CAISESAGSGGYTF.

The genes are TRBV12-3 or TRBV12-4 and TRBJ2-1, with a weak D call TRBD2 (5 bases). The CDR3 is 13 amino acids. V was shortened by 5 bases and J by 10 bases, with 15 bases between the two germline ends. Here the CDR3 reads CASSAYAGREQFF. In nucleotides, the CDR3 is TGTGCCAGCAGTGCATACGCGGGTAGGGAGCAGTTCTTC.